This TCR beta chain was sequenced in a study of blood T cell repertoires in COVID-19. Across the whole study: Nucleic acid was either cDNA or gDNA, and it came from T cells, B-cell-depleted T cells, or PBMCs.

Per the original methods: Counts of nucleated cells, estimated from reference gene primer amplification, were obtained. Some clones are missing from TCRdb's copy, which holds only in-frame ones; the method was immunoSEQ multiplex PCR. V and J calls plus clone size are reproduced from that table; the DNA served to infer D and trimming. The table lists roughly 350,000 clones, around 84% of them singletons, with around 3.4% in the top ten. V dropped 8 bases and J dropped 4 bases, with 15 bases sitting between them. This CDR3 is 13 amino acids long. The sample comprised peripheral blood. The genes are TRBV23-1 and TRBJ2-7, with D maybe TRBD1 (6 bases). TRBV23-1 counts as an open reading frame of uncertain function. The TCR originated in a woman aged 18 to 35 with acute or convalescent COVID-19. The CDR3 loop reads CASCSGARYEQYF. The CDR3 nucleotides read TGCGCCAGCTGCTCAGGGGCTCGGTACGAGCAGTACTTC.